This record covers a single T cell receptor beta chain. Using the 5' RACE reads, TCRdb records one entry per CDR3 protein without DNA. Here the sample table reports some 410,000 distinct CDR3 sequences. The source of the sample is a study of T cells expressing NK-cell markers. Sequencing used blood T cells: a sorted CD56 or NKG2C T cell subset, CD4+ or CD8+ T cells, or bulk PBMC T cells (not recorded which). This clonotype was obtained from a woman between 18 and 75 years old in good health.

The CDR3 sequence is CASRGGSYNEQFF. The rearrangement joins TRBV12-3 or TRBV12-4 to TRBJ2-1. CDR3 size: 13 residues.